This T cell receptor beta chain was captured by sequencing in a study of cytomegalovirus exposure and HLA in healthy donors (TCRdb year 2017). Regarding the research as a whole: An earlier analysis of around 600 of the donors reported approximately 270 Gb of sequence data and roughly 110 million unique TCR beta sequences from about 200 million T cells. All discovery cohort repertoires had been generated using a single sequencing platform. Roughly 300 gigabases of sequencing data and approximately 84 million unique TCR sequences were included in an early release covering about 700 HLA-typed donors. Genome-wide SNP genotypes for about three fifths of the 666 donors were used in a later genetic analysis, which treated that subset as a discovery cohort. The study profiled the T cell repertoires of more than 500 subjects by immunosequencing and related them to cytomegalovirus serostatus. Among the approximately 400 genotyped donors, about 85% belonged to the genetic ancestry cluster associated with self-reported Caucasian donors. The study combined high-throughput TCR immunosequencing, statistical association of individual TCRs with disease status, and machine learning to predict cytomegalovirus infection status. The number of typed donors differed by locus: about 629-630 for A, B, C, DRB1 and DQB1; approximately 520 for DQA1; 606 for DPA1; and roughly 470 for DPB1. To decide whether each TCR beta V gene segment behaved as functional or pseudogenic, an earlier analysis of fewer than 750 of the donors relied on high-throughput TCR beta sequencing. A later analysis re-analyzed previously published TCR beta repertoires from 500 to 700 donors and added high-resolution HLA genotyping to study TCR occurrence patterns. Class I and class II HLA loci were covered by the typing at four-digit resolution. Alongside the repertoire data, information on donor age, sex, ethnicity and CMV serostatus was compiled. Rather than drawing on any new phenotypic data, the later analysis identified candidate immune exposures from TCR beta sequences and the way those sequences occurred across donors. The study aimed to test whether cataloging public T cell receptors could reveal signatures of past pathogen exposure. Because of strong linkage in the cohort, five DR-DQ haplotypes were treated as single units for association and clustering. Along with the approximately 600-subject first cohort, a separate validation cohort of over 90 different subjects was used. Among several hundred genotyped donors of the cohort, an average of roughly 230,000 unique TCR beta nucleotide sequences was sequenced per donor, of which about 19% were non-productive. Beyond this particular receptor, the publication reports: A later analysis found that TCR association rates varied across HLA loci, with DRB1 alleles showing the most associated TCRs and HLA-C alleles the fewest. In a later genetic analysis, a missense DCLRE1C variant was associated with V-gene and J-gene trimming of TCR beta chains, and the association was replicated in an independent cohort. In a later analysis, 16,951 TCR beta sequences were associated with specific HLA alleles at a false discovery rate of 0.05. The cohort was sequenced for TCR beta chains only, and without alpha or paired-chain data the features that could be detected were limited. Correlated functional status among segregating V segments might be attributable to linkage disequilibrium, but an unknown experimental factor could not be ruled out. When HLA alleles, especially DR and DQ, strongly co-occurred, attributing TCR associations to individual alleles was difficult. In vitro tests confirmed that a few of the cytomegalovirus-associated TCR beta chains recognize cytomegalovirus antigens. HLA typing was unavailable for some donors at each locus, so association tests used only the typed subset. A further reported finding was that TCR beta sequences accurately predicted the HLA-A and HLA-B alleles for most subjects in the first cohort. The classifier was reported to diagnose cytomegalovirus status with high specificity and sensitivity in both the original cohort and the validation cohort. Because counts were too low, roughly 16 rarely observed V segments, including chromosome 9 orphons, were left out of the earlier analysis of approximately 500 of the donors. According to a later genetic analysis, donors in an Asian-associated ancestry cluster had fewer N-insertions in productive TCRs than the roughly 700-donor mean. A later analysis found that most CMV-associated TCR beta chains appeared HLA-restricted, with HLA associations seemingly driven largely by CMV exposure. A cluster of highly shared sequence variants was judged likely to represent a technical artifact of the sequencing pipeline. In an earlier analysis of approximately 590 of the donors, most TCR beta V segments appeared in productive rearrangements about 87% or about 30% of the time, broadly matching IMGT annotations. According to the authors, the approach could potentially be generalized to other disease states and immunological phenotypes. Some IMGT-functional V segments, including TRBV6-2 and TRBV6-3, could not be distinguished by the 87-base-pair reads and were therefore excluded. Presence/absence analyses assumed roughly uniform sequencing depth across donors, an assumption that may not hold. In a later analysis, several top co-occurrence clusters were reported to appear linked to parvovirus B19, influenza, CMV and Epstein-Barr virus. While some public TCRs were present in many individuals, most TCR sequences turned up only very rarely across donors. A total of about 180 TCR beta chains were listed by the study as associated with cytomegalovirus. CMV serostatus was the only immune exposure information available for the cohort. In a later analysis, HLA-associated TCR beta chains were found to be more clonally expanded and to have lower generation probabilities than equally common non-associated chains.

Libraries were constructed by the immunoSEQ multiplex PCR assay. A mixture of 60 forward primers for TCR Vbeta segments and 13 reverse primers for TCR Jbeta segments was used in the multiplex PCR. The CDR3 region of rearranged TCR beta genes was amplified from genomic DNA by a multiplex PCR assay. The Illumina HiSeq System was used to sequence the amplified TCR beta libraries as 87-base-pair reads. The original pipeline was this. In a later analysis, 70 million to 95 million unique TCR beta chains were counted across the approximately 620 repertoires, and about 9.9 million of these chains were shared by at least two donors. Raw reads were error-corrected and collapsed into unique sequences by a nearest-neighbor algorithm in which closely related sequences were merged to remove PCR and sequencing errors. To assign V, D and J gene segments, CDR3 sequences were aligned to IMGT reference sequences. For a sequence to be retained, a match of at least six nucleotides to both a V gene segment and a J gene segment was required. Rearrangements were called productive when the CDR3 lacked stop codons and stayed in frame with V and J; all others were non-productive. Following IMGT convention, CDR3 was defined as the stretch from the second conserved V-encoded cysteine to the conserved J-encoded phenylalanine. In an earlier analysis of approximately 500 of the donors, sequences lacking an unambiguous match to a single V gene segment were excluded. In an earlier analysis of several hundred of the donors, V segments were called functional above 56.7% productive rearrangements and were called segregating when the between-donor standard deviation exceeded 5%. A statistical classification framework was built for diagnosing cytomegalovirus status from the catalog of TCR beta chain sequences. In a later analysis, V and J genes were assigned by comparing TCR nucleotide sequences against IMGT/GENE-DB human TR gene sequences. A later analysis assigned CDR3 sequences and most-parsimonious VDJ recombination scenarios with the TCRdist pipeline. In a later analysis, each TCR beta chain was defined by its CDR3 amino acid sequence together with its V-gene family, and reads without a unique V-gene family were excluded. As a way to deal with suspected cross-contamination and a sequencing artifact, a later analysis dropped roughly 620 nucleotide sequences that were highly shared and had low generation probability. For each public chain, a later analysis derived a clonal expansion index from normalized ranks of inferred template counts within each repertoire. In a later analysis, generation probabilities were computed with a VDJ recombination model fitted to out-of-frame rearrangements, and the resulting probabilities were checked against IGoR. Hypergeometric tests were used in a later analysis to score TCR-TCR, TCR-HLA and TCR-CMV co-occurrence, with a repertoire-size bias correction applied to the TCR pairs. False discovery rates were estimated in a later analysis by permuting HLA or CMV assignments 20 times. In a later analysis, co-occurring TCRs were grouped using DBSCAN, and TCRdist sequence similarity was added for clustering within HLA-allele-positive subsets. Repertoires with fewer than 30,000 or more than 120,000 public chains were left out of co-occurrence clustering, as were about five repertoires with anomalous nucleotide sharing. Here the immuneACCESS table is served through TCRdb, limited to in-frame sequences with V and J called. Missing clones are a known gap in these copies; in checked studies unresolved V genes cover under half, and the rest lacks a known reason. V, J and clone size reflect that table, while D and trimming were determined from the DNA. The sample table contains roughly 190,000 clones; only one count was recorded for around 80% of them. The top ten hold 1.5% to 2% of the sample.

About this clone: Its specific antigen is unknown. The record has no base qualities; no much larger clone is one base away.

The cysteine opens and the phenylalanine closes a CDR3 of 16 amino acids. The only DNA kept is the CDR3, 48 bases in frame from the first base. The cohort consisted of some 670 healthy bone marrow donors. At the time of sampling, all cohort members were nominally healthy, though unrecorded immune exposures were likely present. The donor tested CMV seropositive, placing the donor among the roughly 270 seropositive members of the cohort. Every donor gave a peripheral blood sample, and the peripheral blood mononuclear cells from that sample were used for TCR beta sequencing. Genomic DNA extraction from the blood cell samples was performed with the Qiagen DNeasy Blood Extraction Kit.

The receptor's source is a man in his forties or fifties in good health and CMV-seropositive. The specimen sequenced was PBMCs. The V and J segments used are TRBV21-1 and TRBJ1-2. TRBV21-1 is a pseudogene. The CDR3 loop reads CASSKGGAEGLYGYTF. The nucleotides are TGTGCCAGCAGCAAAGGTGGAGCGGAAGGACTCTATGGCTACACCTTC.